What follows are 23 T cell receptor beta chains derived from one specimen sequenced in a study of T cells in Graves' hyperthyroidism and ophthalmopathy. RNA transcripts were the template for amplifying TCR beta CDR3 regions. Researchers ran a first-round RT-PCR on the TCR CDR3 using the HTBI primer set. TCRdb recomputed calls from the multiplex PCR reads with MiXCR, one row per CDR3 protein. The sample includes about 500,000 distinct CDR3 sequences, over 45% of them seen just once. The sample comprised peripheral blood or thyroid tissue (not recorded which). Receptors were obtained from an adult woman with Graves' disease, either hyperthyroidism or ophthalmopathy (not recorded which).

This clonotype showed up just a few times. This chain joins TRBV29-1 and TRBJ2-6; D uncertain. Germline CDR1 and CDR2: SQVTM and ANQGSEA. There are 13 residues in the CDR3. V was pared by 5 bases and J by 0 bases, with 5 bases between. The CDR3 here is CSVLSSGANVLTF. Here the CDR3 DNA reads TGCAGCGTTCTGAGCTCTGGGGCCAACGTCCTGACTTTC.

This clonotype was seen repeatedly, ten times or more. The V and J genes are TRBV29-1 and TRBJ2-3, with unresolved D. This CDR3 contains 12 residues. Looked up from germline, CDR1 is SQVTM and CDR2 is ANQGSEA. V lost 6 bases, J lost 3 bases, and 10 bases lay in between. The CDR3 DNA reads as TGCAGCGTCCCGAGAGGTACAGATACGCAGTATTTT. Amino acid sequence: CSVPRGTDTQYF.

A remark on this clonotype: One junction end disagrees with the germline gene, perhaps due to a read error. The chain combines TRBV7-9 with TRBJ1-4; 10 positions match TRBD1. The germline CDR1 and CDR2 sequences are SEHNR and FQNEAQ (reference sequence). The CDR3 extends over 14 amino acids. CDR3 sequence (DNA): TGTGCCAACAGCCACCGGGACAGGGGCGGAAAACTGTTTTTT. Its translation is CANSHRDRGGKLFF.

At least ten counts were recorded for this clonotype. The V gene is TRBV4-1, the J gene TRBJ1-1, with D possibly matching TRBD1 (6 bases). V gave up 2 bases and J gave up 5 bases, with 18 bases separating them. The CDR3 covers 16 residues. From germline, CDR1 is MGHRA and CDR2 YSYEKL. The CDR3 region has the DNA TGCGCCAGCAGCCAAAGCCAGGGCCAGAGGGGGACTGAAGCTTTCTTT. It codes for CASSQSQGQRGTEAFF.

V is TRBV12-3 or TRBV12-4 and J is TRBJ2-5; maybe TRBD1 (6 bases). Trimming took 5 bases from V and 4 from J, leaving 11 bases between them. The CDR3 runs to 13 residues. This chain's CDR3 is CASSRDTGETQYF. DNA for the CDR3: TGTGCCAGCAGTCGGGACACCGGAGAGACCCAGTACTTC.

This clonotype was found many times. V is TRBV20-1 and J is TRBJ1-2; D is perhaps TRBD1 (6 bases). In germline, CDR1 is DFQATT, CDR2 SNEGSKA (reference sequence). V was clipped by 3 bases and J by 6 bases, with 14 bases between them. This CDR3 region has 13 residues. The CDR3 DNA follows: TGCAGTGCTAGCTCGGCAGGGGATCATGGCTACACCTTC. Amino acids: CSASSAGDHGYTF.

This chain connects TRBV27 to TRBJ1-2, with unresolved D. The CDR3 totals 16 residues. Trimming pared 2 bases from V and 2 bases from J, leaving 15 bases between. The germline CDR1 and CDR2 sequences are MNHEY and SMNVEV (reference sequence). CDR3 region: CASSLMSGGRNYGYTF. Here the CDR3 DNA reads TGTGCCAGCAGTTTAATGTCAGGAGGGCGGAACTATGGCTACACCTTC.

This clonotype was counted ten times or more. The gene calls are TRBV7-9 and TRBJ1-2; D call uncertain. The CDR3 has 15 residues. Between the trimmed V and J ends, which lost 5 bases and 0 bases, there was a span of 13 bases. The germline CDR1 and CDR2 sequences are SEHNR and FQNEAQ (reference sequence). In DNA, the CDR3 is TGTGCCAGCAGCCCCCCCCAGCCAACTAACTATGGCTACACCTTC. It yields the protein CASSPPQPTNYGYTF.

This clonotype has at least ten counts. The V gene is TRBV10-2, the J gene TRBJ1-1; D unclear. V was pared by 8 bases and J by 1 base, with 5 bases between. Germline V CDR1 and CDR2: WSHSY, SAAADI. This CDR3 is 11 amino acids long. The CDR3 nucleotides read TGCGCCAGCGAGGCGAACACTGAAGCTTTCTTT. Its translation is CASEANTEAFF.

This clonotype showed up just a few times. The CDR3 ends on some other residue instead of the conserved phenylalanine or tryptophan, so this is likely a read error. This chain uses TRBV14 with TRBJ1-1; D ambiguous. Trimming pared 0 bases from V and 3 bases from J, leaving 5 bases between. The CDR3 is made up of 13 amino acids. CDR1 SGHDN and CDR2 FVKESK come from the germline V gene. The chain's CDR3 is CASSQDRDTEAFL. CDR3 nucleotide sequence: TGTGCCAGCAGCCAAGATCGGGACACTGAAGCTTTCCTT.

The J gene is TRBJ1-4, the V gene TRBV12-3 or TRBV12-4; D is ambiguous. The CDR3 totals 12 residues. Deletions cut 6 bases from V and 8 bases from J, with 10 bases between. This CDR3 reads CASSPPEEKLFF. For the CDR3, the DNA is TGTGCCAGCAGCCCACCCGAAGAAAAACTGTTTTTT.

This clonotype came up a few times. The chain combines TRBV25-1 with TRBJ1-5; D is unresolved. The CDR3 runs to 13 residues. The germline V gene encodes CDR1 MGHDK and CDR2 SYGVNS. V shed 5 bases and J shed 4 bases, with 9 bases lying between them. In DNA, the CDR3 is TGTGCCAGCAGTTTATTTTTAAATCAGCCCCAGCATTTT. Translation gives CASSLFLNQPQHF.

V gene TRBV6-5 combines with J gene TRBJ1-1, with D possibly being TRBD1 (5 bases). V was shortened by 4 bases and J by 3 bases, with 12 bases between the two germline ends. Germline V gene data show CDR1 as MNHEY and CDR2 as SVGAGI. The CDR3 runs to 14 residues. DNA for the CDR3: TGTGCCAGCAGTTTGGCAGGGAGAGACACTGAAGCTTTCTTT. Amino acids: CASSLAGRDTEAFF.

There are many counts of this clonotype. The DNA of the CDR3 is TGTGCCAGCAGGGATAACAACTCACCCCTCCACTTT. Its translation: CASRDNNSPLHF. J is TRBJ1-6 and V is TRBV28; no reliable D call. V gave up 6 bases and J gave up 10 bases, with 10 bases separating them. Looked up from germline, CDR1 is MDHEN and CDR2 is SYDVKM. CDR3 length: 12 amino acids.

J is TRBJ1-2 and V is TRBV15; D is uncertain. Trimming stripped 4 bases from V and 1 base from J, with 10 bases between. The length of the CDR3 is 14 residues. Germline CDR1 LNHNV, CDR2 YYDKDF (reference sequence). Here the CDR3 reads CATSKRQVNYGYTF. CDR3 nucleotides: TGTGCCACCAGCAAAAGGCAGGTTAACTATGGCTACACCTTC.

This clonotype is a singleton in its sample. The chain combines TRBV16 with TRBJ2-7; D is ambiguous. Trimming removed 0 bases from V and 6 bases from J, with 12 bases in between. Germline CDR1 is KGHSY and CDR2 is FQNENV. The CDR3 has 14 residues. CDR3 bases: TGTGCCAGCAGCCAATCAAGACACCCGTCCGAGCAGTACTTC. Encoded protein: CASSQSRHPSEQYF.

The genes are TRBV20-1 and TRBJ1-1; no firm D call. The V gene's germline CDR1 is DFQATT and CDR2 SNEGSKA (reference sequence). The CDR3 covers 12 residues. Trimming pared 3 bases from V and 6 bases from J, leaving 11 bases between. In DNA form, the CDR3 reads TGCAGTGCTAGGGGCAACGAGGCTGAAGCTTTCTTT. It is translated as CSARGNEAEAFF.

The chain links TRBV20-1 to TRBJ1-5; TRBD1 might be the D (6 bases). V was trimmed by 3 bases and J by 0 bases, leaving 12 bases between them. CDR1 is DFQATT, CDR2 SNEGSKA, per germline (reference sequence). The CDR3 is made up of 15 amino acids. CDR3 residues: CSASPGVNSNQPQHF. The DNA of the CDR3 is TGCAGTGCTAGCCCAGGGGTGAATAGCAATCAGCCCCAGCATTTT.

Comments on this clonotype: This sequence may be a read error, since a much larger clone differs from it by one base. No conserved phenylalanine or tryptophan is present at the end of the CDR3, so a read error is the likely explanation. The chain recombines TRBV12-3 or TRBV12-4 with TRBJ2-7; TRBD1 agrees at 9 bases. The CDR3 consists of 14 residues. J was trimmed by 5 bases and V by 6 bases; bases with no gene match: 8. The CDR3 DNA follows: TGTGCCAGCAGGAGACAGGGGGATCACCACGAGCAGTACCTC. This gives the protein CASRRQGDHHEQYL.

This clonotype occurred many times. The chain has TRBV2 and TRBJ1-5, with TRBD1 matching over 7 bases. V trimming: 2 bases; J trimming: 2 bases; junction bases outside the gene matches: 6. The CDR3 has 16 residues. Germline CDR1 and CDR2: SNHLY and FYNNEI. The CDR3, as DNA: TGTGCCAGCAGTGAAAGGGACAGAGGGGGCAATCAGCCCCAGCATTTT. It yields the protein CASSERDRGGNQPQHF.

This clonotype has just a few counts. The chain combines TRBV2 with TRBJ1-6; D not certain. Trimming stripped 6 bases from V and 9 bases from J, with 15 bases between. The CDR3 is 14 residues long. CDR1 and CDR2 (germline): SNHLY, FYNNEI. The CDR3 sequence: CASRTLSGSSPLHF. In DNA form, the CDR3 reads TGTGCCAGCAGGACCTTAAGTGGCTCTTCACCCCTCCACTTT. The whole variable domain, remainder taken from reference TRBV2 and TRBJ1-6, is EPEVTQTPSHQVTQMGQEVILRCVPISNHLYFYWYRQILGQKVEFLVSFYNNEISEKSEIFDDQFSVERPDGSNFTLKIRSTKLEDSAMYFCASRTLSGSSPLHFGNGTRLTVT.

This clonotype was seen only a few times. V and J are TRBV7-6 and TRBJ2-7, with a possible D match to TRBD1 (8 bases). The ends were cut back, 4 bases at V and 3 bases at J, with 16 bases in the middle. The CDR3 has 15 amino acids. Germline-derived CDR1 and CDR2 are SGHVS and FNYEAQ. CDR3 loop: CASSYQQGGVYEQYF. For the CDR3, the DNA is TGTGCCAGCAGCTATCAACAGGGGGGGGTCTACGAGCAGTACTTC.

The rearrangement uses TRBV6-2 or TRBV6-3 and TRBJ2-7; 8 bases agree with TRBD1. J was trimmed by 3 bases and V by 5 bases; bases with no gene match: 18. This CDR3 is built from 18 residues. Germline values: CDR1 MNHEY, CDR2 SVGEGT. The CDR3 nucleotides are TGTGCCAGCAGTACCGATCTGGACAGGGCAAGGATAAGCTACGAGCAGTACTTC. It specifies CASSTDLDRARISYEQYF.